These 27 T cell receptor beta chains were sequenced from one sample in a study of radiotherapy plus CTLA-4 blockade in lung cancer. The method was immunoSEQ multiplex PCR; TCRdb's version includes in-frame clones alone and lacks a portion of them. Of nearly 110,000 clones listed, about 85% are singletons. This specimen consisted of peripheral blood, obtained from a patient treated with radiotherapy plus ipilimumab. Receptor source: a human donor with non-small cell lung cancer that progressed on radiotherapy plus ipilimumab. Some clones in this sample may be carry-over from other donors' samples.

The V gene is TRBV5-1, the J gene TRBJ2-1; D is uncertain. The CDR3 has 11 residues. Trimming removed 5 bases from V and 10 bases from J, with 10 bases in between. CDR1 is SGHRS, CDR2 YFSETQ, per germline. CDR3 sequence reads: CASSGVEEQFF. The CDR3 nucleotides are TGCGCCAGCAGTGGGGTCGAGGAGCAGTTCTTC.

This chain's CDR3 is CASSRQDLYEEYF. In DNA, the CDR3 is TGTGCCAGCAGCCGGCAGGACCTCTACGAGGAGTACTTC. This chain links TRBV9 with TRBJ2-5, with D unclear. CDR1 and CDR2 (germline): SGDLS, YYNGEE. The V and J ends lost 4 bases and 12 bases respectively, with 19 bases between them. This CDR3 spans 13 amino acids. The entire variable domain, with the rest obtained from reference TRBV9 and TRBJ2-5, is as follows: DSGVTQTPKHLITATGQRVTLRCSPRSGDLSVYWYQQSLDQGLQFLIQYYNGEERAKGNILERFSAQQFPDLHSELNLSSLELGDSALYFCASSRQDLYEEYFGPGTRLLVL.

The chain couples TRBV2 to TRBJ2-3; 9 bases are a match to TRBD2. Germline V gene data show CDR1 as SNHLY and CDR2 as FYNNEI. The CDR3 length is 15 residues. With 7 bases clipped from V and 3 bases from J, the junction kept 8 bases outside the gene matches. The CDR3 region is CASNMGLAGTDTQYF. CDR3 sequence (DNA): TGTGCCAGCAACATGGGACTAGCAGGGACAGATACGCAGTATTTT.

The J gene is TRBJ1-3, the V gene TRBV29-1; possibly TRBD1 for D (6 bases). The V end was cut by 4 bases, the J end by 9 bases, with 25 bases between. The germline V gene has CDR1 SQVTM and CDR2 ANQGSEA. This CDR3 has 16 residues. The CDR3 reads CSVVPGAGHGVGTIYF. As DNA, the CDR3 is TGCAGCGTTGTGCCAGGGGCTGGCCATGGTGTGGGCACCATATATTTT.

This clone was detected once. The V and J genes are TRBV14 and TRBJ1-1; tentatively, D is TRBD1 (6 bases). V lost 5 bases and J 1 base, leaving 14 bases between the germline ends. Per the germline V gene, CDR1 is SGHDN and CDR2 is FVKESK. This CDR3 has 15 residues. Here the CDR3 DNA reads TGTGCCAGCAGCGACTGGAAGGGGGGGAACACTGAAGCTTTCTTT. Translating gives CASSDWKGGNTEAFF.

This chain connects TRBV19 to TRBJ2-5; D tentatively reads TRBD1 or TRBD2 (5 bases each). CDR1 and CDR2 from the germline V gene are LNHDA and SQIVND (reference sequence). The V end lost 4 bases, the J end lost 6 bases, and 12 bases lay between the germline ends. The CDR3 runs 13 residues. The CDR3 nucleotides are TGTGCCAGTAGTACTAATCTGGGACAGACCCAGTACTTC. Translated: CASSTNLGQTQYF.

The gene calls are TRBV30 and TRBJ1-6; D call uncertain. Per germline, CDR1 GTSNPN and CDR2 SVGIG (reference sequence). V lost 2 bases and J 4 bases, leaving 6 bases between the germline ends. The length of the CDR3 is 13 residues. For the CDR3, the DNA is TGTGCCTGGAGTCCCGGTTATAATTCACCCCTCCACTTT. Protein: CAWSPGYNSPLHF.

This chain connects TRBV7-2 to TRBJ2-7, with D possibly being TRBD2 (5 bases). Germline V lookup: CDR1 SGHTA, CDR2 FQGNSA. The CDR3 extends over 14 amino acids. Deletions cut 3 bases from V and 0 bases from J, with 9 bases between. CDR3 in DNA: TGTGCCAGCAGCTTTGAAGGGAGCTCCTACGAGCAGTACTTC. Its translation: CASSFEGSSYEQYF.

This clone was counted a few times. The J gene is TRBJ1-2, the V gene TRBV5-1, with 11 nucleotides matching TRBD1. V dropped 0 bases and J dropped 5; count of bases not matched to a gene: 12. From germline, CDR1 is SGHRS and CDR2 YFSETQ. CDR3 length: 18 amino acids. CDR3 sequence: CASSLDFGTGGKVYGYTF. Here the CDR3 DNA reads TGCGCCAGCAGCTTGGATTTCGGGACAGGGGGGAAAGTTTATGGCTACACCTTC.

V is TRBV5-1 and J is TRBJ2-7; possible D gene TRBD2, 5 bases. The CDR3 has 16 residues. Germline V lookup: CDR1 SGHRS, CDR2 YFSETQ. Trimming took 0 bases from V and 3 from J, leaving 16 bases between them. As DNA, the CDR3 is TGCGCCAGCAGCTTGGTCTCCGGGATCAGTGGCTACGAGCAGTACTTC. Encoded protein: CASSLVSGISGYEQYF.

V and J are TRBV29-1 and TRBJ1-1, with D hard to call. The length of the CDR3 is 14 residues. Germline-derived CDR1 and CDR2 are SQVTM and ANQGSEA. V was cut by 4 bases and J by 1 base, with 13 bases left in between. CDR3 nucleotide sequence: TGCAGCGTTGCCCGTGGCACTACGAACACTGAAGCTTTCTTT. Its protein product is CSVARGTTNTEAFF.

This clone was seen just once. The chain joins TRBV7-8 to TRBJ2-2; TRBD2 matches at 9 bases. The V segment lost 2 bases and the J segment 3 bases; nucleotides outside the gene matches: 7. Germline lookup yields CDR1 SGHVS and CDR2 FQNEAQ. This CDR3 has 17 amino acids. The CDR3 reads CASSLWRAGGDTGELFF. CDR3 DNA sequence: TGTGCCAGCAGCTTATGGAGAGCGGGGGGTGACACCGGGGAGCTGTTTTTT.

The CDR3 sequence is CASSPVGPLTYEQYF. CDR3 DNA sequence: TGTGCCAGCAGTCCAGTAGGTCCCCTAACCTACGAGCAGTACTTC. The J gene is TRBJ2-7, the V gene TRBV6-1, with D hard to call. Germline V gene data show CDR1 as MNHNS and CDR2 as SASEGT. The length of the CDR3 is 15 residues. V was clipped by 5 bases and J by 2 bases, with 16 bases between them.

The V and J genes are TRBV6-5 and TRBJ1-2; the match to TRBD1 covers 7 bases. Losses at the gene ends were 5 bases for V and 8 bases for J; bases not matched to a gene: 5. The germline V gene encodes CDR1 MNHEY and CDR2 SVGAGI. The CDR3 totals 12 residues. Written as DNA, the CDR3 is TGTGCCAGCAGTGGACAGGCGGGGGGCTACACCTTC. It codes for CASSGQAGGYTF.

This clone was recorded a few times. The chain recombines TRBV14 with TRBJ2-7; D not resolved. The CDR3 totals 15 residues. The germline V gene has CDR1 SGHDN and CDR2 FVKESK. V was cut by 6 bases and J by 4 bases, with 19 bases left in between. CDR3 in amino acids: CASSLGLARRYEQYF. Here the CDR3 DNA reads TGTGCCAGCAGTCTTGGGTTAGCCCGCAGATACGAGCAGTACTTC.

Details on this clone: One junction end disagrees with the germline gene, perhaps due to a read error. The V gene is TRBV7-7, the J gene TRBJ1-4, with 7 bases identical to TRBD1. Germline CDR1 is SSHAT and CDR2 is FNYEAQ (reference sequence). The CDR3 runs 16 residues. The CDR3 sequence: CASSPGGRATNEKLFF. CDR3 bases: TGTGCTAGCAGCCCAGGGGGGAGGGCAACTAATGAAAAACTGTTTTTT.

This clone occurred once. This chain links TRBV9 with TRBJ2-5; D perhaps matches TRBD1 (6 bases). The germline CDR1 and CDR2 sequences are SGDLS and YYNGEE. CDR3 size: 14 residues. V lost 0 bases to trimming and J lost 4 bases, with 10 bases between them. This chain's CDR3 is CASSVAWGRETQYF. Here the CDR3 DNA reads TGTGCCAGCAGCGTAGCTTGGGGGCGAGAGACCCAGTACTTC.

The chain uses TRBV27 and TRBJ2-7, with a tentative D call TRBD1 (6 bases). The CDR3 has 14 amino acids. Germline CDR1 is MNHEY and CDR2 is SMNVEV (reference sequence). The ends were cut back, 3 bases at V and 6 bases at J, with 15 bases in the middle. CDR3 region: CASSFSRGVTEQYF. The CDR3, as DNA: TGTGCCAGCAGTTTTTCCAGGGGAGTAACCGAGCAGTACTTC.

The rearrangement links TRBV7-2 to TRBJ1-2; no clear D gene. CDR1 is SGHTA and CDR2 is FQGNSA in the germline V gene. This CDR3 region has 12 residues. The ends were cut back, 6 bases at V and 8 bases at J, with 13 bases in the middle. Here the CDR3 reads CASSWVVPGYTF. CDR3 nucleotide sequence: TGTGCCAGCAGTTGGGTGGTCCCGGGCTACACCTTC.

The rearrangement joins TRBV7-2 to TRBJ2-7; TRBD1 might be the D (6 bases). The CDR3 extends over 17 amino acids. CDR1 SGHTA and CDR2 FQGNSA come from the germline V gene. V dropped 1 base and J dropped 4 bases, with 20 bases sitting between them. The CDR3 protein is CASSLVLYGQSAYEQYF. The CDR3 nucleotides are TGTGCCAGCAGCTTAGTCTTATATGGACAGTCTGCTTACGAGCAGTACTTC.

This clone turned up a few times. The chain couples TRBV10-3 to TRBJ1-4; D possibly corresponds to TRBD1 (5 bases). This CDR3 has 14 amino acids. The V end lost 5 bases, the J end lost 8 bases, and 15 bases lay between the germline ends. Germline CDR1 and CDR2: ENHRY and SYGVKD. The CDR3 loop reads CAISPTAPGEKLFF. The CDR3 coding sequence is TGTGCCATCAGTCCGACAGCGCCGGGGGAAAAACTGTTTTTT.

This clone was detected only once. The CDR3 reads CASSHTQGVPTYEQYF. DNA for the CDR3: TGCGCCAGCAGCCATACCCAGGGAGTTCCCACCTACGAGCAGTACTTC. This chain links TRBV4-3 with TRBJ2-7; either TRBD1 or TRBD2 may fit D (5 bases each). V gave up 3 bases and J gave up 2 bases, with 17 bases separating them. Germline values: CDR1 LGHNA, CDR2 YSLEER. The CDR3 sequence is 16 residues long.

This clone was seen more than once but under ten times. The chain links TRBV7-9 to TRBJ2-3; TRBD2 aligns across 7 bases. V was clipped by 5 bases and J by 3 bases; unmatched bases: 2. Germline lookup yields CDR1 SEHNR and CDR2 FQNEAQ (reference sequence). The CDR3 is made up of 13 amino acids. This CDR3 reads CASSKLATDTQYF. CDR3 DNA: TGTGCCAGCAGCAAACTAGCGACAGATACGCAGTATTTT.

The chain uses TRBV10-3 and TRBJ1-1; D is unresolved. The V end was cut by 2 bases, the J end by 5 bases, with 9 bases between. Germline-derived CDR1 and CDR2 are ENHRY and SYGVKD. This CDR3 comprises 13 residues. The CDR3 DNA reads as TGTGCCATCAGTGAGGTGCAGCGGACTGAAGCTTTCTTT. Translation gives CAISEVQRTEAFF.

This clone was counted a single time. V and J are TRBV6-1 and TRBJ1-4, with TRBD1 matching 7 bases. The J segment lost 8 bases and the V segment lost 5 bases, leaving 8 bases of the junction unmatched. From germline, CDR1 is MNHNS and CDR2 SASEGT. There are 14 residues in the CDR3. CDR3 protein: CASSFDRVIEKLFF. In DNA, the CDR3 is TGTGCCAGCAGTTTTGACAGGGTGATCGAAAAACTGTTTTTT.

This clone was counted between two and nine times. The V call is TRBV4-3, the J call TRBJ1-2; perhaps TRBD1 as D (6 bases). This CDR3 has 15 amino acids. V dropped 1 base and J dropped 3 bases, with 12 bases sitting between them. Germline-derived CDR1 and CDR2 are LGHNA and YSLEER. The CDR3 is CASSQGAGVDYGYTF. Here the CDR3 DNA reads TGCGCCAGCAGCCAAGGCGCAGGGGTGGACTATGGCTACACCTTC.

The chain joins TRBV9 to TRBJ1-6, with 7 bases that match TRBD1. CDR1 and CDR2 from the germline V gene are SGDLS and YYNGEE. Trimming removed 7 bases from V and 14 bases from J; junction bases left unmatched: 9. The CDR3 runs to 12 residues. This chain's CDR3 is CASGPDRETLHF. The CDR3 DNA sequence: TGTGCCAGCGGGCCCGACAGGGAAACCCTCCACTTT. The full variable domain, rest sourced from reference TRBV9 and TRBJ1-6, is DSGVTQTPKHLITATGQRVTLRCSPRSGDLSVYWYQQSLDQGLQFLIQYYNGEERAKGNILERFSAQQFPDLHSELNLSSLELGDSALYFCASGPDRETLHFGNGTRLTVT.